The 4 T cell receptor beta chains listed next were all sequenced from one sample in a study of cytomegalovirus exposure and HLA in healthy donors. In the PCR, 60 Vbeta and 13 Jbeta primers were used. Sequencing used immunoSEQ multiplex PCR; TCRdb keeps in-frame clones, though not all of them. The repertoire includes more than 95,000 clones, around three quarters of them detected once, and approximately 3.7% sits in the top ten. The sample was PBMCs. These receptors were obtained from a man between 45 and 60 years old in good health and CMV-seropositive.

This chain links TRBV6-5 with TRBJ2-1; 8 bases match TRBD2. The length of the CDR3 is 14 residues. Germline assignment: CDR1 MNHEY and CDR2 SVGAGI. Trimming removed 9 bases from V and 4 bases from J; junction bases left unmatched: 8. CDR3 nucleotides: TGTGCCAGTTCGAAGCGGGAGAGTTACAATGAGCAGTTCTTC. This encodes CASSKRESYNEQFF.

The rearrangement joins TRBV11-2 to TRBJ2-2, with 7 bases that match TRBD2. The CDR3 totals 13 residues. Losses at the gene ends were 5 bases for V and 6 bases for J; bases not matched to a gene: 3. Germline V lookup: CDR1 SGHAT, CDR2 FQNNGV. In nucleotides, the CDR3 is TGTGCCAGCAGCCCTAGCGGACCCGGGGAGCTGTTTTTT. Its protein product is CASSPSGPGELFF.

The V and J genes are TRBV5-1 and TRBJ2-7, with 7 bases matching TRBD1. Germline V lookup: CDR1 SGHRS, CDR2 YFSETQ. The CDR3 consists of 13 residues. V gave up 4 bases and J gave up 6 bases; unmatched junction bases: 7. The CDR3 DNA is TGCGCCAGCAGCACAGACAGGGAAGGCGAGCAGTACTTC. The encoded protein is CASSTDREGEQYF.

The DNA for the CDR3 is TGTGCCAGCAGCGAGACAGGGTTAGTCTCGCACGAGCAGTACTTC. Amino acid sequence: CASSETGLVSHEQYF. This chain uses TRBV7-9 with TRBJ2-5; 7 bases map to TRBD1. Matching the DNA end better, TRBJ2-7 makes the J call doubtful. The CDR3 has 15 residues. Per germline, CDR1 SEHNR and CDR2 FQNEAQ (reference sequence).